Only one count was recorded for the clone carrying this TCR beta chain. Antigen unknown. The CDR3 consists of 15 residues. Germline V gene data show CDR1 as SGHRS and CDR2 as YFSETQ. V gave up 5 bases and J gave up 6 bases; unmatched junction bases: 10. The source of the sample is a study of T cell responses to AZD1222 COVID-19 vaccine. Only in-frame clones appear in the TCRdb table, and some are missing; sequencing was by immunoSEQ multiplex PCR. The sample carries some 200,000 clones, just over 90% recorded once. General study points: Clonal diversity was possibly underestimated, and white British individuals and females predominated among donors.

This chain uses TRBV5-1 with TRBJ2-7, with TRBD2 matching over 11 bases. The receptor's source is an adult who received the AZD1222 COVID-19 vaccine. Sequences were derived from peripheral blood, sampled 28 days after the second AZD1222 dose. CDR3 DNA sequence: TGCGCCAGCAGGTGGCTAGCGGGAGGAGTGGGCGAGCAGTACTTC. Protein sequence: CASRWLAGGVGEQYF.